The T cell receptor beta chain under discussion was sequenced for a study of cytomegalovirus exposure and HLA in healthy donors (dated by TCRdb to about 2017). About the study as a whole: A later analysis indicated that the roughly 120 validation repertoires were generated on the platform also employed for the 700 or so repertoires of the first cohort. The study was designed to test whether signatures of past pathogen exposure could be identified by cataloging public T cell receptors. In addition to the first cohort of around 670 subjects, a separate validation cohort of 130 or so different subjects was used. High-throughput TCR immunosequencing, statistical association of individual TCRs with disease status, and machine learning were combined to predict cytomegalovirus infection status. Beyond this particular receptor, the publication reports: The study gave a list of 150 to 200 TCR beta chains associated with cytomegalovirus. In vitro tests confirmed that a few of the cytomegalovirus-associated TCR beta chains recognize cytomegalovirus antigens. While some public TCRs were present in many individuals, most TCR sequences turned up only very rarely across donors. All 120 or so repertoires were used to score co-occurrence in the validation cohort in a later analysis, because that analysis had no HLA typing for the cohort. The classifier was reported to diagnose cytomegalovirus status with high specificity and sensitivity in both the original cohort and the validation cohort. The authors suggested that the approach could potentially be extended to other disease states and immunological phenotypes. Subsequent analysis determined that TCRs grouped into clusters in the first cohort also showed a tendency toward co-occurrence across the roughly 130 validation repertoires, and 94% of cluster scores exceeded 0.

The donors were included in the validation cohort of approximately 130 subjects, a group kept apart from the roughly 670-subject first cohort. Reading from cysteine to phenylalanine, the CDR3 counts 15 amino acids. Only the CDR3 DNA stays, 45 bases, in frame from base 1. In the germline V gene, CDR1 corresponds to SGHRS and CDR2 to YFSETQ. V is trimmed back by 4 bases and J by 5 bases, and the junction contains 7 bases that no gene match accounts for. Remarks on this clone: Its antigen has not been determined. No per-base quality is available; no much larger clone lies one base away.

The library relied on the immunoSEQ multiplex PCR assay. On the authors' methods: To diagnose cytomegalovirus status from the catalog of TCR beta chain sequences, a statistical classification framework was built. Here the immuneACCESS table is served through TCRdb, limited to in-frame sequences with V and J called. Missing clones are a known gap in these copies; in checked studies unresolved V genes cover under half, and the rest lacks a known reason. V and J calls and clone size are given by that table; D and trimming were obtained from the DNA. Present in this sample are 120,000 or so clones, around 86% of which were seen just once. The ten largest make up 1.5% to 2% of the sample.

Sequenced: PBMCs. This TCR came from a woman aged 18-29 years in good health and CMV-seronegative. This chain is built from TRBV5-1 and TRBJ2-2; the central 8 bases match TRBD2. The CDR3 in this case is CASSGTSGWTGELFF. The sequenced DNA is TGCGCCAGCAGCGGTACTAGCGGCTGGACCGGGGAGCTGTTTTTT.